This T cell receptor beta chain was documented in a study of vaccination effects on CD4 cells after COVID-19. Study at large: Wells each received more than 1.5 million PBMC, cultured with roughly 9.4 IU/ml IL-2 and roughly 9.8 ug/ml peptides.

From germline, CDR1 is LNHDA and CDR2 SQIVND (reference sequence). This CDR3 has 13 residues. With V trimmed by 6 bases and J by 8 bases, 8 bases remained unmatched. CD4+ T cell isolation took place after nine to eleven days of culture. Either the mRNA-1273 or the BNT162b2 vaccine was given to participants as two doses. This table comes from immunoSEQ multiplex PCR, and its TCRdb copy is limited to in-frame clones, with some not included. The top ten clones hold roughly 2% of a sample with 70,000 or so clones, around 67% of them seen once. Details on this clone: Its antigen remains unidentified.

The clonotype comes from a human donor who received a COVID-19 vaccine. The chain couples TRBV19 to TRBJ1-2; TRBD1 agrees at 8 bases. The sequencing here drew on CD4+ T cells from PBMCs cultured without peptide, taken after COVID-19 vaccination. The CDR3 loop reads CASSRTGSKGYTF. The CDR3 region has the DNA TGTGCCAGTAGCAGGACAGGGAGTAAAGGCTACACCTTC.